This TCR beta chain is from a study of T cell responses to AZD1222 COVID-19 vaccine. Study-wide results and limits: It should be noted that donors were predominantly white British and more often female, and clonal diversity was possibly underestimated.

Pooled in the analysis were second doses at about 4 or about 12 weeks. Concerning this clone itself: Its specificity is not known.

The method was immunoSEQ multiplex PCR; TCRdb's version includes in-frame clones alone and lacks a portion of them. The sample yields about 84,000 clones, approximately 90% seen once. The origin of this receptor is an adult who received the AZD1222 COVID-19 vaccine. Sequenced here: peripheral blood, sampled 28 days after the second AZD1222 dose.

CDR3 in DNA: TGCGCCAGCAGCCGACGGACAGGGGACACAGATACGCAGTATTTT. Protein sequence: CASSRRTGDTDTQYF. This sequence joins TRBV5-1 and TRBJ2-3, with 9 nucleotides matching TRBD1. The germline V gene encodes CDR1 SGHRS and CDR2 YFSETQ. The CDR3 runs 15 residues. The V and J ends lost 4 bases and 2 bases, in that order; junction bases with no gene match: 5.